Below, 27 T cell receptor beta chains from the same sample are listed, as sequenced in a study of blood T cell repertoires in COVID-19. Method: immunoSEQ multiplex PCR; TCRdb's copy keeps in-frame clones and lacks some. The data hold around 150,000 clones, with just over 85% observed a single time. The sample consisted of peripheral blood. These receptors were collected from a man aged 55 to 70 with acute or convalescent COVID-19.

The chain links TRBV4-1 to TRBJ1-1, with D perhaps TRBD1 (6 bases). The CDR3 has 16 residues. V gave up 3 bases and J gave up 4 bases, with 18 bases separating them. The germline V gene encodes CDR1 MGHRA and CDR2 YSYEKL. The CDR3 reads CASSQSRAGHVTEAFF. In DNA, the CDR3 is TGCGCCAGCAGCCAGTCGAGAGCGGGACACGTCACTGAAGCTTTCTTT.

The table lists this clone with a count of one. The chain combines TRBV4-1 with TRBJ1-1, with 8 bases that match TRBD1. The V and J ends lost 4 bases and 0 bases, in that order; junction bases with no gene match: 7. This CDR3 comprises 16 residues. The germline CDR1 and CDR2 sequences are MGHRA and YSYEKL. CDR3 in DNA: TGCGCCAGCAGCCGTGGACAGGGTGGCATGAACACTGAAGCTTTCTTT. Translating gives CASSRGQGGMNTEAFF.

The chain's CDR3 is CASSFGPGFSGANVLTF. The CDR3 coding sequence is TGTGCCAGCAGCTTTGGGCCAGGGTTCTCTGGGGCCAACGTCCTGACTTTC. This sequence joins TRBV5-4 and TRBJ2-6; perhaps TRBD1 as D (5 bases). Trimming shortened V by 2 bases and J by 0 bases, and 12 bases separated the two germline ends. CDR3 length equals 17 residues. Germline-derived CDR1 and CDR2 are SGHNT and YYREEE (reference sequence).

This chain connects TRBV30 to TRBJ2-1; 7 nucleotides line up with TRBD2. V was pared by 0 bases and J by 6 bases, with 8 bases of the junction left unmatched. Germline V gene lookup returns CDR1 GTSNPN and CDR2 SVGIG (reference sequence). CDR3 size: 15 residues. The CDR3 DNA reads as TGTGCCTGGAGTGTACAAGACGGGAGGATCAATGAGCAGTTCTTC. Amino acids: CAWSVQDGRINEQFF.

As regards this clone: Other DNA variants within this sample encode the same CDR3. This chain joins TRBV29-1 and TRBJ2-3; TRBD2 matches 12 bases. Per the germline V gene, CDR1 is SQVTM and CDR2 is ANQGSEA. J lost 2 bases, V lost 1 base, and 1 base had no gene match. This CDR3 has 15 amino acids. CDR3 sequence: CSVEGLAGVTDTQYF. DNA of the CDR3: TGCAGCGTTGAAGGACTAGCGGGAGTCACAGATACGCAGTATTTT.

The chain combines TRBV24-1 with TRBJ1-5, with TRBD1 matching over 7 bases. The CDR3 contains 14 residues. Germline trimming cut 1 base from V and 5 bases from J; bases unmatched to any gene: 1. Germline V gene sequence: CDR1 KGHDR, CDR2 SFDVKD. The CDR3 is CATSDFGTDQPQHF. The DNA of the CDR3 is TGTGCCACCAGTGATTTTGGGACAGATCAGCCCCAGCATTTT.

The V and J genes are TRBV7-3 and TRBJ2-3; no firm D call. Trimming shortened V by 2 bases and J by 6 bases, and 9 bases separated the two germline ends. This CDR3 spans 13 amino acids. CDR1 SGHTA and CDR2 FQGTGA come from the germline V gene. In nucleotides, the CDR3 is TGTGCCAGCAGCTTAGCCTTGCAGGATACGCAGTATTTT. It codes for CASSLALQDTQYF.

J is TRBJ2-3 and V is TRBV6-6; TRBD2 agrees at 9 bases. V lost 6 bases, J lost 1 base, and 5 bases stayed unmatched. From germline, CDR1 is MNHNY and CDR2 SVGAGI (reference sequence). The CDR3 contains 15 residues. The DNA of the CDR3 is TGTGCCAGCAGCCGTCGGACTAGCGGCACAGATACGCAGTATTTT. As protein: CASSRRTSGTDTQYF.

The chain employs TRBV28 and TRBJ1-1, with D unclear. Trimming pared 4 bases from V and 1 base from J, leaving 7 bases between. The CDR3 is 13 residues long. CDR1 MDHEN and CDR2 SYDVKM come from the germline V gene. CDR3: CASSWRENTEAFF. The CDR3 region has the DNA TGTGCCAGCAGTTGGAGGGAGAACACTGAAGCTTTCTTT.

This clone came up a few times. The rearrangement uses TRBV7-9 and TRBJ1-3, with 8 bases identical to TRBD1. Germline CDR1 SEHNR, CDR2 FQNEAQ (reference sequence). CDR3 length: 13 residues. V shed 10 bases, J shed 7 bases, and the junction held 9 bases outside the gene matches. As DNA, the CDR3 is TGTGCCACCACCCAGGGGGCAAGGAACACCATATATTTT. Translated, it gives CATTQGARNTIYF.

The chain links TRBV11-2 to TRBJ2-1; D is possibly TRBD2 (6 bases). This CDR3 comprises 17 residues. V was cut by 0 bases and J by 5 bases, with 17 bases left in between. Germline V gives CDR1 SGHAT, CDR2 FQNNGV. The DNA of the CDR3 is TGTGCCAGCAGCTTAGATGCAGCGGGCAAGGGCCACAATGAGCAGTTCTTC. This encodes CASSLDAAGKGHNEQFF.

The chain recombines TRBV6-6 with TRBJ2-7; 8 bases fit TRBD1. CDR3 size: 13 residues. Germline V gene lookup returns CDR1 MNHNY and CDR2 SVGAGI (reference sequence). Losses at the gene ends were 7 bases for V and 5 bases for J; bases not matched to a gene: 7. CDR3 region: CASTDGQGHEQYF. DNA for the CDR3: TGTGCCAGCACCGACGGACAGGGCCACGAGCAGTACTTC.

The chain has TRBV2 and TRBJ2-3; 10 positions match TRBD1. The CDR3 consists of 14 residues. The V gene end was trimmed by 6 bases and the J gene end by 1 base; junction bases not matched to a gene: 1. Germline CDR1 is SNHLY and CDR2 is FYNNEI. CDR3 loop: CASRGTGGTDTQYF. The CDR3 DNA follows: TGTGCCAGCAGGGGGACAGGGGGCACAGATACGCAGTATTTT.

The chain joins TRBV11-3 to TRBJ2-1; the D gene is possibly TRBD2 (6 bases). Germline lookup yields CDR1 SGHNT and CDR2 YENEEA. The CDR3 is made up of 15 amino acids. Trimming took 3 bases from V and 0 from J, leaving 9 bases between them. DNA of the CDR3: TGTGCCAGCAGCTTTGGCGGGGTCTCCTACAATGAGCAGTTCTTC. Its translation is CASSFGGVSYNEQFF.

The V and J genes are TRBV9 and TRBJ2-1; 7 positions match TRBD2. The germline V gene has CDR1 SGDLS and CDR2 YYNGEE. The CDR3 is 20 amino acids. V dropped 0 bases and J dropped 7; count of bases not matched to a gene: 22. The CDR3 nucleotides read TGTGCCAGCAGCGTAGCTTTGGGTCGGAGCGGGGATGGGGGAGGGAATGAGCAGTTCTTC. Its protein is CASSVALGRSGDGGGNEQFF. Full variable domain (outside the CDR3, taken from reference TRBV9 and TRBJ2-1): DSGVTQTPKHLITATGQRVTLRCSPRSGDLSVYWYQQSLDQGLQFLIQYYNGEERAKGNILERFSAQQFPDLHSELNLSSLELGDSALYFCASSVALGRSGDGGGNEQFFGPGTRLTVL.

The chain carries TRBV9 and TRBJ2-7, with 11 positions matching TRBD2. V lost 4 bases to trimming and J lost 5 bases; unmatched junction nucleotides: 8. Germline V gene lookup returns CDR1 SGDLS and CDR2 YYNGEE. This CDR3 has 15 residues. The CDR3, as DNA: TGTGCCAGCAGCCCTGGGACTAGCGGCCCAAACGAGCAGTACTTC. Its protein is CASSPGTSGPNEQYF.

The chain employs TRBV3-1 (or the pseudogene TRBV3-2) and TRBJ1-1; 10 bases fit TRBD1. CDR3 size: 17 residues. V dropped 4 bases and J dropped 1; count of bases not matched to a gene: 9. Germline V gives CDR1 LGHDT, CDR2 YNNKEL (reference sequence). Written as DNA, the CDR3 is TGTGCCAGCAGCCTCACGAGGACAGGGGGGGGGAACACTGAAGCTTTCTTT. This gives the protein CASSLTRTGGGNTEAFF.

The chain is built from TRBV6-5 and TRBJ2-7; D might be TRBD2 (7 bases). The V gene's germline CDR1 is MNHEY and CDR2 SVGAGI. The CDR3 has 15 residues. The germline V and J ends were trimmed by 4 bases and 3 bases, with 16 bases remaining between them. In DNA form, the CDR3 reads TGTGCCAGCAGTTCTCCCGGAGGGGGGGACTACGAGCAGTACTTC. Translation gives CASSSPGGGDYEQYF.

The gene calls are TRBV11-1 and TRBJ2-7, with TRBD2 matching 9 bases. Germline CDR1 SGHAT, CDR2 FQDESV (reference sequence). The J segment lost 6 bases and the V segment lost 0 bases, leaving 12 bases of the junction unmatched. This CDR3 region has 17 residues. CDR3 residues: CASSLAAYSGRLGEQYF. DNA of the CDR3: TGTGCCAGCAGCTTAGCGGCTTATAGCGGGAGATTAGGCGAGCAGTACTTC.

The CDR3 is CASSRVQGGPYEQYF. Written as DNA, the CDR3 is TGTGCCAGTAGTCGGGTCCAGGGGGGCCCCTACGAGCAGTACTTC. The chain employs TRBV19 and TRBJ2-7, with a weak D call TRBD1 (7 bases). Trimming cost V 5 bases and J 2 bases, with 16 bases left between them. The germline gives CDR1 LNHDA, CDR2 SQIVND (reference sequence). The CDR3 contains 15 residues.

A single count supports this clone. The V call is TRBV6-2 or TRBV6-3, the J call TRBJ2-5; TRBD2 matches at 13 bases. The V gene's germline CDR1 is MNHEY and CDR2 SVGEGT. V dropped 2 bases and J dropped 2; count of bases not matched to a gene: 14. The CDR3 runs to 20 residues. The CDR3 nucleotides are TGTGCCAGCAGTTACCCCTCAAGGACTAGCGGGAGCGTTGTACAAGAGACCCAGTACTTC. Translating it yields CASSYPSRTSGSVVQETQYF.

The chain has TRBV7-3 and TRBJ1-1; tentatively, D is TRBD1 (5 bases). The V end lost 2 bases, the J end lost 5 bases, and 9 bases lay between the germline ends. Germline lookup yields CDR1 SGHTA and CDR2 FQGTGA. There are 13 residues in the CDR3. The CDR3 loop reads CASSLGRETEAFF. The CDR3 bases are TGTGCCAGCAGCTTAGGCAGGGAAACTGAAGCTTTCTTT.

This clone appeared a single time. The chain has TRBV19 and TRBJ1-1; D is ambiguous. CDR3 length: 14 amino acids. V lost 5 bases to trimming and J lost 5 bases, with 15 bases between them. CDR1 is LNHDA and CDR2 is SQIVND in the germline V gene (reference sequence). The CDR3 region has the DNA TGTGCCAGTAGTGCTCACAAGGGCGGGACTGAAGCTTTCTTT. Amino acids: CASSAHKGGTEAFF.

The chain recombines TRBV28 with TRBJ2-7; 9 bases align to TRBD2. In germline, CDR1 is MDHEN, CDR2 SYDVKM. CDR3 size: 16 residues. J was trimmed by 7 bases and V by 5 bases; bases with no gene match: 15. CDR3 DNA sequence: TGTGCCAGCAGTCCACTAGCGGGCGGCTCTTCTGGGGAGCAGTACTTC. Its protein is CASSPLAGGSSGEQYF.

V usage is TRBV13 and J usage is TRBJ2-7; tentatively, D is TRBD2 (5 bases). Germline V gene lookup returns CDR1 PRHDT and CDR2 FYEKMQ (reference sequence). This CDR3 has 16 residues. V lost 5 bases and J 7 bases, leaving 24 bases between the germline ends. The CDR3 DNA sequence: TGTGCCAGCAGCGAAACTTGGGGAGACGTTACGGGTGAGCAGTACTTC. The encoded protein is CASSETWGDVTGEQYF.

V usage is TRBV6-1 and J usage is TRBJ2-5, with D tentatively TRBD2 (6 bases). The V end was cut by 3 bases, the J end by 4 bases, with 9 bases between. This CDR3 is built from 13 residues. Germline V gene sequence: CDR1 MNHNS, CDR2 SASEGT. The CDR3 is CASSERRGETQYF. CDR3 DNA sequence: TGTGCCAGCAGTGAGAGGCGGGGAGAGACCCAGTACTTC.

This clone was recorded only once. The CDR3 region is CAIKGSGNNQPQHF. DNA of the CDR3: TGTGCCATCAAAGGGTCAGGGAACAATCAGCCCCAGCATTTT. The chain has TRBV10-3 and TRBJ1-5; the D gene is possibly TRBD1 (5 bases). The V gene lost 7 bases and the J gene lost 3 bases, with 13 bases spanning the gap. The germline CDR1 and CDR2 sequences are ENHRY and SYGVKD. The CDR3 sequence is 14 residues long.